The entry below describes one T cell receptor beta chain. This CDR3 has 12 residues. Looked up from germline, CDR1 is SQVTM and CDR2 is ANQGSEA. V gave up 7 bases and J gave up 5 bases, with 14 bases separating them. The data originate from a study of CD8 T cells in Susac syndrome. The RNA, about 0.5 to 1 ug, was put through reverse transcription using random hexamers. The amplification used immunoSEQ multiplex PCR on TCR beta CDR3; it spanned 54 Vbeta and 13 Jbeta. TCRdb analysed the immunoSEQ multiplex PCR reads with MiXCR anew, one entry per CDR3 protein. The sample includes roughly 200,000 distinct CDR3 sequences, approximately 95% of them seen just once. TEMRA cells were FACS-enriched and CD8+ and CD4+ T cells negatively isolated.

The clonotype was recovered from a human donor with multiple sclerosis. The sequencing sample was made of CD4+ T cells from PBMCs. V gene TRBV29-1 combines with J gene TRBJ1-1; D unresolved. CDR3: CSASYPETEAFF. The CDR3 bases are TGCAGCGCCTCCTATCCGGAGACTGAAGCTTTCTTT.